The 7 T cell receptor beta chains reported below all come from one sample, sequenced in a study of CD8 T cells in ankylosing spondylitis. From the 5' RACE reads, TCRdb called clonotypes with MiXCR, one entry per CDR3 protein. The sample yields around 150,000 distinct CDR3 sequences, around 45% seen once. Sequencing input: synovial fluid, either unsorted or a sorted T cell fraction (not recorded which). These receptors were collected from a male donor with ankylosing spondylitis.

DNA for the CDR3: TGCAGTGCTCCAGAGCCCTTATCGTCTTCCGGGACAGGGGGAGATGGCTACACCTTC. Protein sequence: CSAPEPLSSSGTGGDGYTF. The gene calls are TRBV20-1 and TRBJ1-2, with 11 bases matching TRBD1. Looked up from germline, CDR1 is DFQATT and CDR2 is SNEGSKA (reference sequence). With V trimmed by 5 bases and J by 6 bases, 23 bases remained unmatched. The CDR3 consists of 19 residues.

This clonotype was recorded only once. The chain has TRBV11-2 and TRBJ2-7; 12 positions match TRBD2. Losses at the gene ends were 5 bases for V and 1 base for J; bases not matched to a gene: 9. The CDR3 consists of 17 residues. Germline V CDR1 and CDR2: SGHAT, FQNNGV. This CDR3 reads CASSHPPGLAGSYEQYF. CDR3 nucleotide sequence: TGTGCCAGCAGCCACCCCCCGGGACTAGCGGGTTCCTACGAGCAGTACTTC.

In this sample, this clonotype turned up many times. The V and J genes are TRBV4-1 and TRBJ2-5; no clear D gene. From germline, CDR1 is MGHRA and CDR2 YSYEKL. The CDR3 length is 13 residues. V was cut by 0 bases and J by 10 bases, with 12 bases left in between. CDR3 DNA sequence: TGCGCCAGCAGCCAAGATTACCCCATTGTCCAGTACTTC. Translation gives CASSQDYPIVQYF.

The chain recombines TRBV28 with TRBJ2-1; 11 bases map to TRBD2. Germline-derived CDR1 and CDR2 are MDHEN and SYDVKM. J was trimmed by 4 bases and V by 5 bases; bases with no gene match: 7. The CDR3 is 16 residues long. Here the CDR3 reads CASSILAGVGYNEQFF. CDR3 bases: TGTGCCAGCAGTATACTAGCGGGAGTCGGGTACAATGAGCAGTTCTTC.

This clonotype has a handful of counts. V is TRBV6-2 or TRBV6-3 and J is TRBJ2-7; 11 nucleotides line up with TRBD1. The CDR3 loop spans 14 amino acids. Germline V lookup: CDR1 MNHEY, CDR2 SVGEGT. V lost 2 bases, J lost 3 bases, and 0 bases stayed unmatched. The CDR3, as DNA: TGTGCCAGCAGTTACGGGACAGGGGGCTACGAGCAGTACTTC. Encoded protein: CASSYGTGGYEQYF.

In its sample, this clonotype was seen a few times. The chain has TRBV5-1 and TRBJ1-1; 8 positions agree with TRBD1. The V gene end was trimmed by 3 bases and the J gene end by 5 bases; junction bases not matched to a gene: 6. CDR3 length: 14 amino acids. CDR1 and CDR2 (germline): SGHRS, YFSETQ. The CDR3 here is CASSWDRSLTEAFF. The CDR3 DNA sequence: TGCGCCAGCAGCTGGGACAGGTCCTTGACTGAAGCTTTCTTT.

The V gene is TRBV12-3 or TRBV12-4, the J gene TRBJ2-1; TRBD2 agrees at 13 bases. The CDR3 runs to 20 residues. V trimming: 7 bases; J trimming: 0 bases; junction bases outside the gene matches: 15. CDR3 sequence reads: CASIPPGTSGILSSYNEQFF. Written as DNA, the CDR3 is TGTGCCAGCATCCCCCCCGGGACTAGCGGGATTCTTAGCTCCTACAATGAGCAGTTCTTC.